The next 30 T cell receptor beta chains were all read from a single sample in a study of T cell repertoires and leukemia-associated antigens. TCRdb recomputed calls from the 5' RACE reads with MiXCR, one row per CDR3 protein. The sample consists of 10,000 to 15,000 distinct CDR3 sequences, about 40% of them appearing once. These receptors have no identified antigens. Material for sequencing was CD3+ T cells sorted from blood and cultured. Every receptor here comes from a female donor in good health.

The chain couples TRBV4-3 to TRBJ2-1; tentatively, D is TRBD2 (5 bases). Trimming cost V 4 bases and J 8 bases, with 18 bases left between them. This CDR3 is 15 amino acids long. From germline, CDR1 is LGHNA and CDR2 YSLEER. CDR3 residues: CASSRTRENLDEQFF. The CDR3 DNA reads TGCGCCAGCAGCCGTACTAGAGAGAACTTAGATGAGCAGTTCTTC.

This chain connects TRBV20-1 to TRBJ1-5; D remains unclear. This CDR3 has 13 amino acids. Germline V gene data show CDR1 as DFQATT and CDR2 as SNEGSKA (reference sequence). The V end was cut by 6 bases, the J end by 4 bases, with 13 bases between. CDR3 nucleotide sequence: TGCAGTGCCGACTCGGGAGAGAATCAGCCCCAGCATTTT. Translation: CSADSGENQPQHF.

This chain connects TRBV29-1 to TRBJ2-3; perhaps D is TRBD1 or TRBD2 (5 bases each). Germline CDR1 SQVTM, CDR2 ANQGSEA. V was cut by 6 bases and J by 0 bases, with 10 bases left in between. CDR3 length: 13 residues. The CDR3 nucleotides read TGCAGCGTACGGGACGGTAGCACAGATACGCAGTATTTT. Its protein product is CSVRDGSTDTQYF.

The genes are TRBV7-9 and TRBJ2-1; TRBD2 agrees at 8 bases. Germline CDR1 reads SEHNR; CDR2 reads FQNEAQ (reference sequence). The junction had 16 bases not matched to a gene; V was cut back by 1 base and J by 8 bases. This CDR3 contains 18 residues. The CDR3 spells CASSLVLAGYLNYHEQFF. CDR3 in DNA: TGTGCCAGCAGCTTAGTCTTAGCGGGATATCTAAATTACCATGAGCAGTTCTTC. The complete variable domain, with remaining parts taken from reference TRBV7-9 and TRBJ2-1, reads DTGVSQNPRHKITKRGQNVTFRCDPISEHNRLYWYRQTLGQGPEFLTYFQNEAQLEKSRLLSDRFSAERPKGSFSTLEIQRTEQGDSAMYLCASSLVLAGYLNYHEQFFGPGTRLTVL.

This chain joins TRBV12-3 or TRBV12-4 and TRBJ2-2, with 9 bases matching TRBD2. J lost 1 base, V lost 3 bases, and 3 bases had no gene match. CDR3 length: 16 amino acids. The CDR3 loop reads CASSLASGKNTGELFF. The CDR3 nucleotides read TGTGCCAGCAGTTTGGCTAGCGGGAAGAACACCGGGGAGCTGTTTTTT.

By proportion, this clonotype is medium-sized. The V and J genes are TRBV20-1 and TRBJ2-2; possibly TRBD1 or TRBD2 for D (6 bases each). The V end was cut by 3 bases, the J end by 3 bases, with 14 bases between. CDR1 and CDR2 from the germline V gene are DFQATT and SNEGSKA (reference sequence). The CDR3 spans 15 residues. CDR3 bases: TGCAGTGCTAGTTTCGGGGGCACGGACACCGGGGAGCTGTTTTTT. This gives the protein CSASFGGTDTGELFF.

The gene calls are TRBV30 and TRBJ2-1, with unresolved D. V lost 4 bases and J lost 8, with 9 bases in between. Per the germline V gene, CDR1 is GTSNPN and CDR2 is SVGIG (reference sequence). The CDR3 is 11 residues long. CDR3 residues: CAWTPRYEQFF. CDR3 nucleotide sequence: TGTGCCTGGACCCCGAGGTATGAGCAGTTCTTC. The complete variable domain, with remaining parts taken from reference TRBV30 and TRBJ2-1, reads SQTIHQWPATLVQPVGSPLSLECTVEGTSNPNLYWYRQAAGRGLQLLFYSVGIGQISSEVPQNLSASRPQDRQFILSSKKLLLSDSGFYLCAWTPRYEQFFGPGTRLTVL.

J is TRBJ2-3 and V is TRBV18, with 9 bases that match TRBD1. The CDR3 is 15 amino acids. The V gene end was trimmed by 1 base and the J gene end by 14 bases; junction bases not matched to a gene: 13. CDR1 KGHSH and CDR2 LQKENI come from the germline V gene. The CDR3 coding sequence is TGTGCCAGCTCACCACAGGGGACAGGGCCCCGGTCGAGGTATTTT. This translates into CASSPQGTGPRSRYF.

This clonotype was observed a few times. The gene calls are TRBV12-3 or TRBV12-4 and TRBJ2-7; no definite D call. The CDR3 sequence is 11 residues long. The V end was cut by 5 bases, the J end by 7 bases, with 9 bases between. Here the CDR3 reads CASSRVGEQYF. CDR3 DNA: TGTGCCAGCAGTAGGGTGGGTGAGCAGTACTTC.

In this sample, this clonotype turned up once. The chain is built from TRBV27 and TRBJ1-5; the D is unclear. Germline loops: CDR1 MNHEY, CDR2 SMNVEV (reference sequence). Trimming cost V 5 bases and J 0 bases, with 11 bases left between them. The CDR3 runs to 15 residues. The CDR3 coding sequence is TGTGCCAGCAGTGTCTCGGGGATTAGCAATCAGCCCCAGCATTTT. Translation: CASSVSGISNQPQHF.

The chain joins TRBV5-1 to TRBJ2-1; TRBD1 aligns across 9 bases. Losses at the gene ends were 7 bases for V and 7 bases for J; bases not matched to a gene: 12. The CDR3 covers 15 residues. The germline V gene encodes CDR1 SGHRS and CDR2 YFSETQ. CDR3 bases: TGCGCCAGCGGAGAACAGGGGGCGAGATCTAATGAGCAGTTCTTC. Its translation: CASGEQGARSNEQFF.

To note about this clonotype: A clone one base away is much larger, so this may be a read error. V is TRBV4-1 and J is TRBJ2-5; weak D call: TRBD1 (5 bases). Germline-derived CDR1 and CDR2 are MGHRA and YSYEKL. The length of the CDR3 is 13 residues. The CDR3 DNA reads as TGTGCCAGCAGACAAGGGGCCTCAGAGACCCAGTACTTC. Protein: CASRQGASETQYF.

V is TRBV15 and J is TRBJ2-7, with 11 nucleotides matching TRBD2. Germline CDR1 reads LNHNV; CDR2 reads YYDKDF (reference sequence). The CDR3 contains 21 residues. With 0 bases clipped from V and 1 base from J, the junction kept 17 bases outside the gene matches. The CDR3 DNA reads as TGTGCCACCAGCAGAGATTTAACCGGGACTAGCGGCTCGGGAGTTTCCTACGAGCAGTACTTC. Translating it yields CATSRDLTGTSGSGVSYEQYF. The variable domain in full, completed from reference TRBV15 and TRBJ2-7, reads DAMVIQNPRYQVTQFGKPVTLSCSQTLNHNVMYWYQQKSSQAPKLLFHYYDKDFNNEADTPDNFQSRRPNTSFCFLDIRSPGLGDTAMYLCATSRDLTGTSGSGVSYEQYFGPGTRLTVT.

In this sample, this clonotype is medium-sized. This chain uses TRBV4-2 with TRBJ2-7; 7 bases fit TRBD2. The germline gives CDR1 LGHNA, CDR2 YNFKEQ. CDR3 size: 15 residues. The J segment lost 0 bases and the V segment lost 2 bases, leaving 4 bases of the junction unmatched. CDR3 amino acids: CASSQSRLASYEQYF. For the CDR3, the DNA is TGTGCCAGCAGCCAAAGTCGACTAGCCTCCTACGAGCAGTACTTC.

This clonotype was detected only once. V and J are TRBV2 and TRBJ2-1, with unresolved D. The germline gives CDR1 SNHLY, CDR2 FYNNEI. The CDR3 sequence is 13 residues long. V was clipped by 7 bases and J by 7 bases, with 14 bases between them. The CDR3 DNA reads TGTGCCAGCATTCGGGTTGGGCATAATGAGCAGTTCTTC. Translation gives CASIRVGHNEQFF.

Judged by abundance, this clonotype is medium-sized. CDR3 nucleotide sequence: TGTGCCAGCAGTTTTCAAGAGACTAGCACAGATACGCAGTATTTT. Translation: CASSFQETSTDTQYF. The chain carries TRBV28 and TRBJ2-3; D gene unclear. Germline loops: CDR1 MDHEN, CDR2 SYDVKM. V was trimmed by 3 bases and J by 0 bases, leaving 10 bases between them. The CDR3 contains 15 residues.

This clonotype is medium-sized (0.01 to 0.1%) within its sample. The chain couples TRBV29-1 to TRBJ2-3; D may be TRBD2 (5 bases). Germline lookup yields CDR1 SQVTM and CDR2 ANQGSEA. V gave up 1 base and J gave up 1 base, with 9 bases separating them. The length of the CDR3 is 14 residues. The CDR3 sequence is CSVEGGEGTDTQYF. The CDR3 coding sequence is TGCAGCGTTGAAGGGGGAGAAGGCACAGATACGCAGTATTTT.

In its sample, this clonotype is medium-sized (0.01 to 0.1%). For the CDR3, the DNA is TGTGCCAGCAGTTTTCCCCTCGGGACAGGGGAGGCCGGGGAGCTGTTTTTT. As protein: CASSFPLGTGEAGELFF. The V and J genes are TRBV28 and TRBJ2-2; TRBD1 matches 10 bases. V was pared by 3 bases and J by 6 bases, with 10 bases of the junction left unmatched. CDR1 is MDHEN and CDR2 is SYDVKM in the germline V gene. CDR3 length equals 17 residues.

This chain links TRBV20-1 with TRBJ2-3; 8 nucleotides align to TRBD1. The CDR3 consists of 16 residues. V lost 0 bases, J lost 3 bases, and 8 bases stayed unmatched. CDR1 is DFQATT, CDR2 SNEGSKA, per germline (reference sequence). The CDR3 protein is CSARDGQGAETDTQYF. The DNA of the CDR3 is TGCAGTGCTAGAGATGGGCAGGGGGCGGAAACAGATACGCAGTATTTT.

For the CDR3, the DNA is TGTGCCAGCAGCCAAGGACAGGGCAAAGAGACCCAGTACTTC. Translated: CASSQGQGKETQYF. This chain joins TRBV4-2 and TRBJ2-5; 7 nucleotides align to TRBD1. The CDR3 is 14 residues long. The trim removed 1 base at V and 3 bases at J, leaving 2 bases unmatched. Germline-derived CDR1 and CDR2 are LGHNA and YNFKEQ.

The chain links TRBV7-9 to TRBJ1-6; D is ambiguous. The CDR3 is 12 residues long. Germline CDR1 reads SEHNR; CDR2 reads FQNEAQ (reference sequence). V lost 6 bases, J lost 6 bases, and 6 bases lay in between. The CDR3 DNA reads TGTGCCAGCAGAGAGGGTAATTCACCCCTCCACTTT. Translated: CASREGNSPLHF.

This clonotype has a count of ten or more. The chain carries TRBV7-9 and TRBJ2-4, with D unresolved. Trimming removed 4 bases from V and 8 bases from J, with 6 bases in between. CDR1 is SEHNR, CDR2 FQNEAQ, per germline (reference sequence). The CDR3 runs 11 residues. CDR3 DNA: TGTGCCAGCAGCTCAGGACACATTCAGTACTTC. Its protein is CASSSGHIQYF. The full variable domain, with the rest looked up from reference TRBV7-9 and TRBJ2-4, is DTGVSQNPRHKITKRGQNVTFRCDPISEHNRLYWYRQTLGQGPEFLTYFQNEAQLEKSRLLSDRFSAERPKGSFSTLEIQRTEQGDSAMYLCASSSGHIQYFGAGTRLSVL.

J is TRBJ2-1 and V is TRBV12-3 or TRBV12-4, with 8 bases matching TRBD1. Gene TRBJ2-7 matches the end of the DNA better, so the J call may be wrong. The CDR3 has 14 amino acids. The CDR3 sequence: CASRRIGQGYEQYF. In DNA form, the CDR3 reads TGTGCCAGCAGGCGTATAGGACAGGGTTACGAGCAGTACTTC.

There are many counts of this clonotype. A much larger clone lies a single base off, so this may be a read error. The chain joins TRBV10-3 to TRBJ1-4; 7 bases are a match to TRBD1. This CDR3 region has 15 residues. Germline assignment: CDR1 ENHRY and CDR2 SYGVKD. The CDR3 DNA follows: TGTGTCATCAGCGAGGGGGCGCAGACTAATGAAAAACTGTTTTTT. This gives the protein CVISEGAQTNEKLFF.

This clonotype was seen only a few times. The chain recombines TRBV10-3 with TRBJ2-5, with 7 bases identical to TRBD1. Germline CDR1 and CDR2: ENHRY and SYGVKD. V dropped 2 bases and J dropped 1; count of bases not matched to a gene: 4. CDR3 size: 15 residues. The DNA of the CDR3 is TGTGCCATCAGTGAGGCACGGGACAGCCAAGAGACCCAGTACTTC. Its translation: CAISEARDSQETQYF.

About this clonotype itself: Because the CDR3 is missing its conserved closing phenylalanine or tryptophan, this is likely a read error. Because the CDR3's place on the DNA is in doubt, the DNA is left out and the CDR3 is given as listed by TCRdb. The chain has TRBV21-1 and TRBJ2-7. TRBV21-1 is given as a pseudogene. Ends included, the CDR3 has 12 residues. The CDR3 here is CPSSNGNNAEYG.

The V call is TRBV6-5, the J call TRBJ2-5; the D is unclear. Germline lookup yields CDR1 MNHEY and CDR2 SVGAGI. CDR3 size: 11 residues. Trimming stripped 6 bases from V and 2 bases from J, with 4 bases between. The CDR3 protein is CASRRQETQYF. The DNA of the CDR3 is TGTGCCAGCAGAAGACAAGAGACCCAGTACTTC.

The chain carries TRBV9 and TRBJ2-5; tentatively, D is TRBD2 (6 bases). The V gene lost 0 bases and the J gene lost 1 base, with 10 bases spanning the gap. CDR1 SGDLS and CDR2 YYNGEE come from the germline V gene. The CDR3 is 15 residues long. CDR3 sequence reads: CASSVAGGLQETQYF. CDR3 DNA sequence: TGTGCCAGCAGCGTAGCCGGGGGACTCCAAGAGACCCAGTACTTC.

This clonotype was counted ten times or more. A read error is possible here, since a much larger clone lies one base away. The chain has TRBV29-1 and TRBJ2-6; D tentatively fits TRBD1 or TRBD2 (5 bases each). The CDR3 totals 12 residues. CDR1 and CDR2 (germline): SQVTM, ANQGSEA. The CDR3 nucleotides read TGCAGCGTGCCAACCGGGACCAACATCCTGACTTTC. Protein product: CSVPTGTNILTF. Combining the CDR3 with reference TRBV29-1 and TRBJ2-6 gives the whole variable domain SAVISQKPSRDICQRGTSLTIQCQVDSQVTMMFWYRQQPGQSLTLIATANQGSEATYESGFVIDKFPISRPNLTFSTLTVSNMSPEDSSIYLCSVPTGTNILTFGAGSRLTVL.

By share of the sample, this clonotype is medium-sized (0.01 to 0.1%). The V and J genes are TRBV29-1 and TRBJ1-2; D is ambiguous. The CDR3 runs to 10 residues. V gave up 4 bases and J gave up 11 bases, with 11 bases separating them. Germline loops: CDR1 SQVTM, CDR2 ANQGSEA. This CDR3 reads CSVGQMEYTF. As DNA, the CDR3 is TGCAGCGTTGGCCAGATGGAGTACACCTTC.